This T cell receptor beta chain stems from a study of read filtering for tumor transcriptome and immune sequencing. Notes on the study in general: Single-read clonotypes: about 81.9% of IR-seq clonotypes (about 3.5% of reads), almost 75% of RNA-seq clonotypes (nearly 45% of reads).

Note on this clonotype: Its antigen is currently unknown.

The junction had 4 bases not matched to a gene; V was cut back by 6 bases and J by 2 bases. In germline, CDR1 is MDHEN, CDR2 SYDVKM. This CDR3 contains 14 residues. The library was built from about 400 ng RNA with molecular barcoded adaptors for alpha/delta and beta/gamma chains. In TCRdb, the reads were re-called with MiXCR into one record per CDR3 protein. The data show a few hundred distinct CDR3 sequences, with 60% to 85% seen just once and about 24% held by the top ten. The material sequenced was a population of CD138-negative cells sorted from bone marrow. This clonotype was sampled from a donor aged 40 or over with multiple myeloma. This table probably holds off-target reads from a library built for another chain. The chain has TRBV28 and TRBJ1-1, with TRBD1 matching over 9 bases. The CDR3 here is CASRGQGFNTEAFF. The DNA of the CDR3 is TGTGCCAGCAGGGGACAGGGCTTTAACACTGAAGCTTTCTTT.